This TCR beta chain comes out of a study of blood T cell repertoires in COVID-19. For the study at large: Samples of COVID-19 (acute and convalescent) were obtained from the United States, Italy and Spain. PBMCs, B-cell-depleted T cells, or T cells were the source of the cDNA or gDNA that made up the material.

The table lists this clone with a count of one. Germline CDR1 and CDR2: LGHDT and YNNKEL (reference sequence). V gave up 4 bases and J gave up 6 bases; unmatched junction bases: 13. CDR3 length equals 16 residues. In the authors' methods: Quantification of nucleated cells was approximated via reference gene primer amplification. Repertoires were generated with immunoSEQ multiplex PCR, while TCRdb's copy carries only in-frame clones and drops some. V and J calls and clone size are copied from that table; D and trimming were computed from the DNA. The data contain approximately 79,000 clones, more than 65% of them singletons.

This TCR derives from a woman aged 45-65 years with acute or convalescent COVID-19. The gene calls are TRBV3-1 (or the pseudogene TRBV3-2) and TRBJ2-7, with 9 bases aligning to TRBD2. The specimen was peripheral blood. The CDR3 here is CASSRLLSGRTGEQYF. The CDR3 nucleotides are TGTGCCAGCAGCCGACTCCTTAGCGGGAGAACTGGCGAGCAGTACTTC.